This T cell receptor (beta chain) emerged from a study of blood T cell repertoires in COVID-19. Trimming pared 3 bases from V and 7 bases from J, leaving 10 bases between. Germline V gene sequence: CDR1 SGHRS, CDR2 YFSETQ. The CDR3 runs to 13 residues. Method: immunoSEQ multiplex PCR; TCRdb's copy keeps in-frame clones and lacks some. Among roughly 170,000 clones listed, roughly four fifths were seen once. Sequenced sample: PBMCs or T cells enriched from blood (not recorded which). This sequence was found in a man aged 45-65 years who had recovered from COVID-19. The genes are TRBV5-1 and TRBJ2-2; possible D gene TRBD2, 5 bases. CDR3: CASSWSGGGELFF. In DNA, the CDR3 is TGCGCCAGCAGCTGGAGTGGAGGCGGGGAGCTGTTTTTT.